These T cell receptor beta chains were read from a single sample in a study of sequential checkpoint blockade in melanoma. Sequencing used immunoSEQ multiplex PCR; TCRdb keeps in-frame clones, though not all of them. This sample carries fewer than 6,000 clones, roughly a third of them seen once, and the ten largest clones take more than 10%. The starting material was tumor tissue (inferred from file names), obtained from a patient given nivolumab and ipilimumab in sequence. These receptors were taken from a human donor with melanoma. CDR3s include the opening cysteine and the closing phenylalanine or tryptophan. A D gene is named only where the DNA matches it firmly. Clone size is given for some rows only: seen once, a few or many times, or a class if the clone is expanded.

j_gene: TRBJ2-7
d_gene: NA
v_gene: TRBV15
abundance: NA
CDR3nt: TGTGCCACCAGCTCGCCGTCTGGCCGGGAAATCGAGCAGTACTTC
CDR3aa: CATSSPSGREIEQYF

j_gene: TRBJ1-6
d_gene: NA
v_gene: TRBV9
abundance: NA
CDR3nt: TGTGCCAGCAGCGGATCCTCGGGAGGGTATAATTCACCCCTCCACTTT
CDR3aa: CASSGSSGGYNSPLHF

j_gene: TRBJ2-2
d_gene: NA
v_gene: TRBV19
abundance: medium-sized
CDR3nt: TGTGCCAGTAGTTTCGGGGAGACCGGGGAGCTGTTTTTT
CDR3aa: CASSFGETGELFF

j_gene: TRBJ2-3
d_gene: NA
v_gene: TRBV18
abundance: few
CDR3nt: TGTGCCAGCTCACCAACCAGATCCACAGATACGCAGTATTTT
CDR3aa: CASSPTRSTDTQYF

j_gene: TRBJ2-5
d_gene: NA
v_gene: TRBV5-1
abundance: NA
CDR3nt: TGCGCCAGCATGAAAGGAGACTACGGCTCGGGAGAGACCCAGTACTTC
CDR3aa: CASMKGDYGSGETQYF

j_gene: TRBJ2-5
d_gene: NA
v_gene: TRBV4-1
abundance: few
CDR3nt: TGCGCCAGCAGCCAAGTTAGGGAGGAGACCCAGTACTTC
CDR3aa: CASSQVREETQYF

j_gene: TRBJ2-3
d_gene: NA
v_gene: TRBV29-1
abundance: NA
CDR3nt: TGCAGCGAAGGGAGGACTCGGAGCGGAGATACGCAGTATTTT
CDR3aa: CSEGRTRSGDTQYF

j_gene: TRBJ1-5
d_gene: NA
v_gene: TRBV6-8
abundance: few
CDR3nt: TGTGCCAGCAGTGCCTCTATAGCCGGTGGCAATCAGCCCCAGCATTTT
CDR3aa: CASSASIAGGNQPQHF

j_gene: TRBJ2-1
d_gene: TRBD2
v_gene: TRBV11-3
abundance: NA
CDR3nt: TGTGCCAGCAGCCCACTAGCGGGGGTCTACAATGAGCAGTTCTTC
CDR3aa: CASSPLAGVYNEQFF

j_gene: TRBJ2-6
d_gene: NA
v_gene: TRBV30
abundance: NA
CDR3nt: TGTGCCTGGTTGATACAGCGTTATAACAAACGGGCCAACGTCCTGACTTTC
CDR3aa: CAWLIQRYNKRANVLTF

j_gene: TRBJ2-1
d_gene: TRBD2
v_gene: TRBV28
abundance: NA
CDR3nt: TGTGCCAGCAGCAGTTCAGCGGGGACCCTTTACAATGAGCAGTTCTTC
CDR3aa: CASSSSAGTLYNEQFF

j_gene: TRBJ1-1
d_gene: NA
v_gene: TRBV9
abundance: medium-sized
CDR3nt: TGTGCCAGTAAAAGGACACCCCTGAACACTGAAGCTTTCTTT
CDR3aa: CASKRTPLNTEAFF

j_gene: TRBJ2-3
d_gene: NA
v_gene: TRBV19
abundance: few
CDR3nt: TGTGCCAGTAGTATCAGCTGGACCACGGGGGGCCGAACAGATACGCAGTATTTT
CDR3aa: CASSISWTTGGRTDTQYF